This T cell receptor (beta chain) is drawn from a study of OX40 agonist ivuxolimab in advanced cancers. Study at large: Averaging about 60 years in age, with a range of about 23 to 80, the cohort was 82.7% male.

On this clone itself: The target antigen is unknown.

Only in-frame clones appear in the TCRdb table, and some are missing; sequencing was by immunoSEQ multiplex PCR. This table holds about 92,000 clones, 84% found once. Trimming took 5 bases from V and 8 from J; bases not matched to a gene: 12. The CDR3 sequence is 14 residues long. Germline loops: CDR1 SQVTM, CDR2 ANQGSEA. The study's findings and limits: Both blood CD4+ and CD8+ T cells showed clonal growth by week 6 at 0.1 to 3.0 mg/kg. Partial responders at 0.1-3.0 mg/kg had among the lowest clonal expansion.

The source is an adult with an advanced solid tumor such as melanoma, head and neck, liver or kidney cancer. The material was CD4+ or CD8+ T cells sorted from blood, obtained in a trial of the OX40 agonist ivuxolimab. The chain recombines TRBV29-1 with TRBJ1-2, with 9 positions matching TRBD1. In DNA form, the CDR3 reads TGCAGCGTTAGTCCCCACCGGGACAGGGAAGGCTACACCTTC. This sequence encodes CSVSPHRDREGYTF.